This TCR beta chain was recorded in a study of early T cells in non-severe SARS-CoV-2 infection. Whole-study context: The sequenced material was bulk RNA from unsorted whole blood, and its chains were unpaired. The study's findings and limits: Private and CD4 specificities were missed by VDJdb matching, which favored anti-spike CD8 responses.

A note on this clonotype: Its antigen is unknown.

Unique molecular identifiers tagged individual cDNA molecules. One entry per CDR3 protein, called by TCRdb with MiXCR from the 5' RACE reads. The sample lists 45,000 to 60,000 distinct CDR3 sequences; approximately 10% were seen once. The CDR3 runs 15 residues. V lost 0 bases, J lost 4 bases, and 1 base stayed unmatched. Germline CDR1 reads LGHDT; CDR2 reads YNNKEL (reference sequence). This TCR was recovered from an adult who was a healthcare worker with PCR-confirmed SARS-CoV-2 infection or an uninfected control (not recorded which). V and J are TRBV3-1 and TRBJ2-2, with 8 bases that match TRBD1. The material sequenced was whole blood, taken at baseline. This CDR3 is CASSQEGTGTGELFF. CDR3 DNA sequence: TGTGCCAGCAGCCAAGAAGGGACAGGCACCGGGGAGCTGTTTTTT.